A selection of T cell receptor beta chains follows, all from one sample in a study of T cells in localized non-small cell lung cancer. Profiling relied on immunoSEQ multiplex PCR, and the TCRdb table lists in-frame clones only, not all of them. Of a few thousand clones listed, under 35% are singletons. Sequencing was performed on normal lung tissue next to the tumor, taken before any cancer treatment. These receptors were taken from an older male donor with stage I squamous cell lung carcinoma. The CDR3 runs from the conserved cysteine through the conserved F or W. D genes are given only for firm matches. Clone size appears in some rows only: once, few, many, or a class for an expanded clone.

v_call	clone_size	j_call	d_call	cdr3_aa	cdr3_nt
TRBV11-3	few	TRBJ1-6	NA	CASSLGLINSPLHF	TGTGCCAGCAGCTTAGGCCTGATCAATTCACCCCTCCACTTT
TRBV28	NA	TRBJ1-2	NA	CASSPTDYGYTF	TGTGCCAGCAGTCCGACGGACTATGGCTACACCTTC
TRBV18	large	TRBJ2-1	TRBD2	CASSPPSGSGNEQFF	TGTGCCAGCTCACCACCAAGCGGGAGTGGCAATGAGCAGTTCTTC
TRBV19	few	TRBJ1-1	NA	CASSSRVEAEAFF	TGTGCCAGTAGTTCCAGGGTTGAGGCTGAAGCTTTCTTT
TRBV6-8	NA	TRBJ1-5	TRBD1	CASSFAGTGGDGQPQHF	TGTGCCAGCAGTTTCGCCGGGACAGGGGGTGACGGTCAGCCCCAGCATTTT
TRBV14	NA	TRBJ1-2	NA	CASSQGRLANYGYTF	TGTGCCAGCAGCCAAGGACGGTTAGCTAACTATGGCTACACCTTC
TRBV9	medium-sized	TRBJ1-3	NA	CASSVQDSGNTIYF	TGTGCCAGCAGCGTACAGGACTCTGGAAACACCATATATTTT
TRBV21-1	NA	TRBJ1-6	NA	CASSLYRDGSPLHF	TGTGCCAGCAGTTTATACAGGGATGGTTCACCCCTCCACTTT
TRBV18	few	TRBJ1-1	NA	CASSPIGGSNTEAFF	TGTGCCAGCTCACCGATCGGGGGGTCGAACACTGAAGCTTTCTTT
TRBV30	hyperexpanded	TRBJ2-1	TRBD2	CAWRLLAGSDYEQFF	TGTGCCTGGAGGTTACTAGCGGGTTCCGACTATGAGCAGTTCTTC
TRBV28	NA	TRBJ2-7	NA	CASNSGSLRDEQYF	TGTGCCAGCAATTCGGGGTCCCTCCGGGACGAGCAGTACTTC
TRBV11-3	large	TRBJ1-2	TRBD1	CASSLDLTGGYGYTF	TGTGCCAGCAGCTTAGATTTGACAGGGGGGTACGGCTACACCTTC
TRBV6-8	medium-sized	TRBJ2-3	NA	CASGIGYSADTQYF	TGTGCCAGCGGGATCGGATACTCTGCAGATACGCAGTATTTT
TRBV6-7	NA	TRBJ1-5	NA	CASSFVRRGHQPQHF	TGTGCCAGCAGTTTTGTGAGAAGGGGCCATCAGCCCCAGCATTTT
TRBV1	few	TRBJ2-7	NA	CASSQVGAYEQYF	TGCGCCAGCAGCCAAGTTGGGGCCTACGAGCAGTACTTC
TRBV29-1	NA	TRBJ2-5	NA	CNVVGQGRLETQYF	TGCAACGTTGTAGGGCAGGGGCGGTTAGAGACCCAGTACTTC
TRBV11-3	large	TRBJ2-5	TRBD1	CASSPQPSGGETQYF	TGTGCCAGCAGCCCTCAACCCTCAGGGGGAGAGACCCAGTACTTC
TRBV9	few	TRBJ1-1	NA	CASSVGRVTEAFF	TGTGCCAGCAGCGTAGGGAGAGTTACTGAAGCTTTCTTT
TRBV2	few	TRBJ1-5	NA	CASREPAGNQPQHF	TGTGCCAGCAGGGAGCCAGCGGGCAATCAGCCCCAGCATTTT
TRBV28	NA	TRBJ2-7	NA	CASSFGAGKKTSYEQYF	TGTGCCAGCAGTTTTGGGGCCGGGAAAAAAACCTCCTACGAGCAGTACTTC
TRBV29-1	NA	TRBJ1-1	NA	CSVQPDTYTEAFF	TGCAGCGTTCAGCCGGACACCTACACTGAAGCTTTCTTT
TRBV11-3	medium-sized	TRBJ2-1	NA	CASSLEGASYNEQFF	TGTGCCAGCAGCCTGGAAGGGGCTTCCTACAATGAGCAGTTCTTC
TRBV18	NA	TRBJ1-1	NA	CASSPPTGVEAFF	TGTGCCAGCTCACCACCTACTGGAGTAGAAGCTTTCTTT
TRBV10-3	once	TRBJ1-4	NA	CAISEGQPEKLFF	TGTGCCATCAGTGAGGGTCAGCCTGAAAAACTGTTTTTT
TRBV19	NA	TRBJ2-1	NA	CASSVRLDNEQFF	TGTGCCAGTAGTGTTCGCCTCGACAATGAGCAGTTCTTC
TRBV6-1	few	TRBJ1-5	TRBD1	CASSGQGYSNQPQHF	TGTGCCAGCAGTGGACAGGGCTATAGCAATCAGCCCCAGCATTTT
TRBV10-1	NA	TRBJ2-2	NA	CASSEAAGAGELFF	TGCGCCAGCAGTGAGGCGGCAGGGGCCGGGGAGCTGTTTTTT
TRBV19	NA	TRBJ1-6	NA	CASRPESTSPLHF	TGTGCCAGTAGACCCGAGAGCACTTCACCCCTCCACTTT
TRBV10-3	NA	TRBJ2-3	TRBD2	CAISEGLAGDGGTDTQYF	TGTGCCATCAGTGAGGGACTAGCGGGAGATGGGGGAACAGATACGCAGTATTTT
TRBV19	NA	TRBJ1-2	NA	CASSIGFIYTF	TGTGCCAGTAGTATAGGATTTATTTACACCTTC
TRBV28	NA	TRBJ2-3	TRBD2	CATTLAGGTDTQYF	TGTGCCACCACACTAGCGGGGGGCACAGATACGCAGTATTTT
TRBV14	few	TRBJ2-5	NA	CASSLSGTQYF	TGTGCCAGCAGCCTAAGTGGGACCCAGTACTTC
TRBV6-8	NA	TRBJ1-1	NA	CASSVGMNTEAFF	TGTGCCAGCAGCGTGGGAATGAACACTGAAGCTTTCTTT
TRBV6-8	NA	TRBJ2-7	TRBD1	CASSLRTGSYEQYF	TGTGCCAGCAGTCTTCGGACAGGGAGCTACGAGCAGTACTTC
TRBV5-1	NA	TRBJ1-4	TRBD1	CASSLGTVSNEKLFF	TGCGCCAGCAGCCTTGGGACAGTTTCTAATGAAAAACTGTTTTTT
TRBV30	NA	TRBJ1-1	NA	CAWSIQGGNTEAFF	TGTGCCTGGAGTATCCAGGGTGGAAACACTGAAGCTTTCTTT
TRBV18	large	TRBJ2-7	TRBD1	CASSAGVGTGTYEQYF	TGTGCCAGCTCAGCAGGAGTTGGGACAGGGACCTACGAGCAGTACTTC
TRBV10-3	NA	TRBJ1-3	NA	CAISERGAGSGNTIYF	TGTGCCATCAGTGAGCGGGGGGCAGGCTCTGGAAACACCATATATTTT
TRBV9	NA	TRBJ1-4	NA	CASSVGGGKNEKLFF	TGTGCCAGCAGCGTAGGGGGCGGAAAAAATGAAAAACTGTTTTTT
TRBV23-1	NA	TRBJ1-6	TRBD1	CASNPPGTGFAGNSPLHF	TGCGCCAGCAACCCTCCGGGGACAGGGTTCGCCGGTAATTCACCCCTCCACTTT
TRBV11-3	few	TRBJ2-5	NA	CASSLDHRGLGFQETQYF	TGTGCCAGCAGCTTAGATCACAGGGGACTTGGCTTTCAAGAGACCCAGTACTTC
TRBV6-8	medium-sized	TRBJ1-5	NA	CASSWASNSNQPQHF	TGTGCCAGCAGTTGGGCCTCAAATAGCAATCAGCCCCAGCATTTT
TRBV29-1	NA	TRBJ2-7	TRBD1	CSVVATGGSYEQYF	TGCAGCGTTGTTGCGACAGGGGGATCCTACGAGCAGTACTTC
TRBV6-9	many	TRBJ1-5	TRBD1	CASSGQGYSNQPQHF	TGTGCCAGCAGTGGACAGGGCTATAGCAATCAGCCCCAGCATTTT
TRBV27	NA	TRBJ1-6	TRBD1	CASRSQGENSPLHF	TGTGCCAGCAGATCACAGGGGGAGAATTCACCCCTCCACTTT
TRBV6-8	few	TRBJ1-6	TRBD1	CASSDDGQGMISYNSPLHF	TGTGCCAGCAGTGACGACGGACAGGGGATGATCTCCTATAATTCACCCCTCCACTTT
TRBV28	NA	TRBJ2-1	TRBD1	CASLGQGVNEQFF	TGTGCCAGCCTGGGACAGGGGGTCAATGAGCAGTTCTTC
TRBV11-3	NA	TRBJ2-5	TRBD2	CASSQGSSGGEETQYF	TGTGCCAGCAGCCAAGGGTCGAGCGGGGGGGAAGAGACCCAGTACTTC
TRBV19	NA	TRBJ1-1	NA	CASSDTLNTEAFF	TGTGCCAGTAGTGATACGTTGAACACTGAAGCTTTCTTT
TRBV6-8	medium-sized	TRBJ1-1	NA	CASSGQTGVNTEAFF	TGTGCCAGCAGTGGGCAGACAGGAGTGAACACTGAAGCTTTCTTT
TRBV19	NA	TRBJ1-1	TRBD1	CASTIQTGKTEAFF	TGTGCCAGTACCATACAGACAGGGAAGACTGAAGCTTTCTTT
TRBV18	NA	TRBJ2-2	TRBD1	CASSGQGGFTGELFF	TGTGCCAGCTCCGGACAGGGAGGATTCACCGGGGAGCTGTTTTTT
TRBV29-1	NA	TRBJ2-2	TRBD1	CSAGQGTGELFF	TGCAGCGCTGGACAGGGCACCGGGGAGCTGTTTTTT
TRBV6-7	few	TRBJ2-1	TRBD2	CVSSPTSMSYNEQFF	TGTGTCAGCAGCCCGACTAGCATGTCCTACAATGAGCAGTTCTTC
TRBV13	NA	TRBJ1-5	NA	CASLGANRDQPQHF	TGTGCCAGCCTGGGGGCGAACAGGGACCAGCCCCAGCATTTT
TRBV28	NA	TRBJ2-3	NA	CASSPSLGRGETQYF	TGTGCCAGCAGTCCCTCCCTAGGAAGGGGAGAGACGCAGTATTTT
TRBV29-1	NA	TRBJ1-3	TRBD1	CSAEDRGNSGNTIYF	TGCAGCGCTGAGGACAGGGGCAATTCTGGAAACACCATATATTTT
TRBV2	few	TRBJ1-1	NA	CASSDPGQNTEAFF	TGTGCCAGCAGCGACCCGGGACAGAACACTGAAGCTTTCTTT
TRBV5-1	NA	TRBJ1-1	TRBD1	CASSGDSQNTEAFF	TGCGCCAGCAGCGGGGACAGCCAGAACACTGAAGCTTTCTTT
TRBV11-3	medium-sized	TRBJ1-2	NA	CASSPPGLLEGYTF	TGTGCCAGCAGCCCCCCGGGACTCCTGGAGGGCTACACCTTC